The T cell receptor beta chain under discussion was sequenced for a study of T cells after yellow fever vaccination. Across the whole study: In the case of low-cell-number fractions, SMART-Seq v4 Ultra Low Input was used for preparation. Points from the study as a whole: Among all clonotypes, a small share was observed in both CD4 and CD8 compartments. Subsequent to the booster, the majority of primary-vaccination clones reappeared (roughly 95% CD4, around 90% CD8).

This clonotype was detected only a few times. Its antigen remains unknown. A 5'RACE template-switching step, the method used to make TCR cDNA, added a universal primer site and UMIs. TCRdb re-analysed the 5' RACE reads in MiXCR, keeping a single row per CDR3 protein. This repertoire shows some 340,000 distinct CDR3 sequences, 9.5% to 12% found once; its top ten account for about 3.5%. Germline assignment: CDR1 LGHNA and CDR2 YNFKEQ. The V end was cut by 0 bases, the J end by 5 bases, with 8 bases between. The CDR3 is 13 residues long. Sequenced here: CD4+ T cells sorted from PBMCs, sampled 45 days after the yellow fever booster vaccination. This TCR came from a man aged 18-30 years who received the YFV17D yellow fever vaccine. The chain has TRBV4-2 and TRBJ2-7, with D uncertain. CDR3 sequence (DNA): TGTGCCAGCAGCCAAGATCGTGGCAACGAGCAGTACTTC. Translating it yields CASSQDRGNEQYF.